A single sample gave rise to the 30 T cell receptor beta chains below, sequenced in a study of blood T cell repertoires in COVID-19 (dated by TCRdb to the early 2020s). To prepare the library, the immunoSEQ multiplex PCR assay was applied. TCRdb carries this immuneACCESS record with in-frame sequences only. Its versions omit some clonotypes, under half of them owing to an unresolved V gene in the studies checked, with the rest unexplained. Here the sample has 250,000 to 300,000 clones; roughly 90% occur a single time. The ten biggest clones cover approximately 13% of the sample. Material for sequencing was peripheral blood. These receptors were obtained from a woman aged 55-70 years with acute or convalescent COVID-19.

In DNA form, the CDR3 reads TGCGCCAGCAGGGGCGGGGGGAACACAGATACGCAGTATTTT. As protein: CASRGGGNTDTQYF. The rearrangement joins TRBV5-1 to TRBJ2-3; 8 bases match TRBD2. With 5 bases clipped from V and 2 bases from J, the junction kept 4 bases outside the gene matches. The germline gives CDR1 SGHRS, CDR2 YFSETQ. The CDR3 loop spans 14 amino acids.

This chain uses TRBV30 with TRBJ1-2; the D gene is possibly TRBD1 (5 bases). CDR3 size: 15 residues. Germline V gives CDR1 GTSNPN, CDR2 SVGIG (reference sequence). V was trimmed by 1 base and J by 3 bases, leaving 15 bases between them. CDR3 sequence: CAWSEGLGRDYGYTF. The CDR3 nucleotides are TGTGCCTGGAGTGAGGGTTTGGGCAGGGACTATGGCTACACCTTC.

The genes are TRBV28 and TRBJ2-3, with D possibly TRBD2 on 6 matching bases. Deletions cut 3 bases from V and 7 bases from J, with 29 bases between. Germline loops: CDR1 MDHEN, CDR2 SYDVKM. The CDR3 consists of 19 residues. DNA for the CDR3: TGTGCCAGCAGTTTTCTCGATGGGCCGGACTTGCCGGGAGAGTATACGCAGTATTTT. Residues: CASSFLDGPDLPGEYTQYF.

The chain uses TRBV5-1 and TRBJ2-7, with TRBD2 identical over 11 bases. Germline V CDR1 and CDR2: SGHRS, YFSETQ. CDR3 length equals 17 residues. The ends lost 4 bases at V and 0 bases at J; junction bases unmatched: 9. CDR3 loop: CASSLGTSGSPSYEQYF. The CDR3 DNA is TGCGCCAGCAGCCTAGGAACTAGCGGGAGTCCCTCCTACGAGCAGTACTTC.

This chain links TRBV5-4 with TRBJ2-5; possible D gene TRBD1, 6 bases. The CDR3 sequence is 17 residues long. With 0 bases removed from V and 1 base from J, the gap between germline ends came to 16 bases. Germline CDR1 and CDR2: SGHNT and YYREEE (reference sequence). CDR3 sequence (DNA): TGTGCCAGCAGCTTGGGGGCAGGGGCCTCCCGCCAAGAGACCCAGTACTTC. Its protein product is CASSLGAGASRQETQYF.

The V and J genes are TRBV9 and TRBJ1-2; D uncertain. Germline-derived CDR1 and CDR2 are SGDLS and YYNGEE. Trimming shortened V by 2 bases and J by 3 bases, and 8 bases separated the two germline ends. The CDR3 extends over 13 amino acids. CDR3 nucleotides: TGTGCCAGCAGCGTCCGGGTCGACTATGGCTACACCTTC. This gives the protein CASSVRVDYGYTF. The entire variable domain, with the rest obtained from reference TRBV9 and TRBJ1-2, is as follows: DSGVTQTPKHLITATGQRVTLRCSPRSGDLSVYWYQQSLDQGLQFLIQYYNGEERAKGNILERFSAQQFPDLHSELNLSSLELGDSALYFCASSVRVDYGYTFGSGTRLTVV.

The rearrangement links TRBV6-5 to TRBJ2-2, with a weak D call TRBD1 (6 bases). Trimming pared 2 bases from V and 9 bases from J, leaving 13 bases between. In germline, CDR1 is MNHEY, CDR2 SVGAGI. CDR3 length: 14 residues. The CDR3 sequence: CASSYRQERRELFF. CDR3 nucleotides: TGTGCCAGCAGTTACCGACAGGAAAGGCGGGAGCTGTTTTTT.

This chain links TRBV3-1 (or the pseudogene TRBV3-2) with TRBJ2-1; no reliable D call. The CDR3 runs to 14 residues. V lost 1 base and J 4 bases, leaving 8 bases between the germline ends. Germline-derived CDR1 and CDR2 are LGHDT and YNNKEL (reference sequence). CDR3 sequence reads: CASSQVASYNEQFF. CDR3 bases: TGTGCCAGCAGCCAAGTGGCCTCTTACAATGAGCAGTTCTTC.

The CDR3 DNA reads TGCGCCAGCAGCTTGGGTGCTAGCGGTTATCTCAGCACAGATACGCAGTATTTT. Amino acids: CASSLGASGYLSTDTQYF. V gene TRBV5-1 combines with J gene TRBJ2-3; 7 bases map to TRBD2. The length of the CDR3 is 18 residues. Looked up from germline, CDR1 is SGHRS and CDR2 is YFSETQ. Losses at the gene ends were 0 bases for V and 0 bases for J; bases not matched to a gene: 10.

This chain joins TRBV5-6 and TRBJ1-1; D is undetermined. V was cut by 4 bases and J by 0 bases, with 10 bases left in between. CDR1 SGHDT and CDR2 YYEEEE come from the germline V gene. This CDR3 comprises 14 residues. The CDR3: CASSDYNMNTEAFF. CDR3 nucleotide sequence: TGTGCCAGCAGCGATTACAATATGAACACTGAAGCTTTCTTT.

This chain connects TRBV19 to TRBJ1-4; maybe TRBD1 (5 bases). Germline V CDR1 and CDR2: LNHDA, SQIVND (reference sequence). The CDR3 is made up of 15 amino acids. V was trimmed by 6 bases and J by 0 bases, leaving 11 bases between them. The CDR3 loop reads CASRVSGTTNEKLFF. The DNA of the CDR3 is TGTGCCAGTAGAGTCTCAGGGACAACTAATGAAAAACTGTTTTTT.

CDR3 loop: CASSYWTANTGELFF. CDR3 coding DNA: TGTGCCAGCAGTTACTGGACAGCGAACACCGGGGAGCTGTTTTTT. The chain carries TRBV6-5 and TRBJ2-2; possibly TRBD1 for D (6 bases). Deletions cut 1 base from V and 0 bases from J, with 6 bases between. The CDR3 runs 15 residues. Germline V gene lookup returns CDR1 MNHEY and CDR2 SVGAGI.

This clone has just a few counts. The chain uses TRBV14 and TRBJ2-1; maybe TRBD2 (6 bases). The CDR3 runs 15 residues. Trimming removed 4 bases from V and 3 bases from J, with 13 bases in between. Germline CDR1 is SGHDN and CDR2 is FVKESK. Written as DNA, the CDR3 is TGTGCCAGCAGCCCCCGAGGAGGGCACTACAATGAGCAGTTCTTC. Protein sequence: CASSPRGGHYNEQFF.

This clone was detected only once. The rearrangement joins TRBV21-1 to TRBJ2-7; whether TRBD2, the table's D call, matches the DNA was not checked. TRBV21-1 is a documented pseudogene. This CDR3 contains 16 residues. The CDR3 here is CASSPTPPLAGGEQYF. Here the CDR3 DNA reads TGTGCCAGCAGCCCGACTCCGCCGCTAGCGGGGGGCGAGCAGTACTTC.

This chain joins TRBV2 and TRBJ2-5; 9 bases align to TRBD1. V trimming: 10 bases; J trimming: 3 bases; junction bases outside the gene matches: 9. CDR1 and CDR2 (germline): SNHLY, FYNNEI. There are 14 residues in the CDR3. CDR3 residues: CATGQGRRKETQYF. The CDR3, as DNA: TGTGCCACTGGACAGGGGAGAAGAAAAGAGACCCAGTACTTC.

This chain connects TRBV18 to TRBJ2-3; D call uncertain. The CDR3 has 16 residues. Trimming removed 0 bases at V and 0 bases at J, with 10 bases between. The germline gives CDR1 KGHSH, CDR2 LQKENI. CDR3 sequence reads: CASSPPLGSSTDTQYF. CDR3 DNA: TGTGCCAGCTCACCACCGCTGGGCAGCAGCACAGATACGCAGTATTTT.

CDR3 protein: CASSVAGEQPQHF. The CDR3 DNA is TGTGCCAGTAGTGTTGCAGGGGAACAGCCCCAGCATTTT. V usage is TRBV19 and J usage is TRBJ1-5, with D maybe TRBD1 (6 bases). Germline V CDR1 and CDR2: LNHDA, SQIVND (reference sequence). With 5 bases removed from V and 7 bases from J, the gap between germline ends came to 12 bases. The CDR3 is 13 amino acids.

The rearrangement joins TRBV19 to TRBJ1-1; the D gene is possibly TRBD1 (5 bases). Per the germline V gene, CDR1 is LNHDA and CDR2 is SQIVND (reference sequence). The CDR3 consists of 14 residues. V lost 5 bases and J 1 base, leaving 11 bases between the germline ends. The CDR3 sequence: CASSLKQGNTEAFF. CDR3 sequence (DNA): TGTGCCAGTAGTTTAAAGCAGGGGAACACTGAAGCTTTCTTT.

The chain links TRBV5-1 to TRBJ1-3; D unresolved. This CDR3 is built from 15 residues. Trimming took off 5 bases at V and 8 bases at J, with 20 bases between the two ends. Germline loops: CDR1 SGHRS, CDR2 YFSETQ. The CDR3 sequence is CASRPDTTAPDTIYF. The CDR3 DNA is TGCGCCAGCAGACCCGACACCACTGCTCCAGACACCATATATTTT.

The chain uses TRBV6-1 and TRBJ2-2; D is unresolved. Germline V CDR1 and CDR2: MNHNS, SASEGT. The CDR3 runs 13 residues. V lost 3 bases and J 6 bases, leaving 8 bases between the germline ends. This CDR3 is CASSERWAGELFF. CDR3 bases: TGTGCCAGCAGTGAGAGGTGGGCCGGGGAGCTGTTTTTT.

The V gene is TRBV5-5, the J gene TRBJ2-6; 10 bases map to TRBD1. Germline trimming cut 3 bases from V and 0 bases from J; bases unmatched to any gene: 3. This CDR3 region has 17 residues. CDR1 and CDR2 (germline): SGHKS, YYEKEE (reference sequence). CDR3 coding DNA: TGTGCCAGCAGCTCAGGACAGGGGGACTCTGGGGCCAACGTCCTGACTTTC. Translated: CASSSGQGDSGANVLTF. Looking up the rest from reference TRBV5-5 and TRBJ2-6 gives the full variable domain: DAGVTQSPTHLIKTRGQQVTLRCSPISGHKSVSWYQQVLGQGPQFIFQYYEKEERGRGNFPDRFSARQFPNYSSELNVNALLLGDSALYLCASSSGQGDSGANVLTFGAGSRLTVL.

The J gene is TRBJ2-1, the V gene TRBV4-3; 11 bases agree with TRBD1. CDR1 is LGHNA, CDR2 YSLEER, per germline. The CDR3 extends over 15 amino acids. V lost 5 bases and J lost 5; bases outside the gene matches: 5. The DNA of the CDR3 is TGCGCCAGCAGCAAACCGGGACAGGGGGACAATGAGCAGTTCTTC. Translated, it gives CASSKPGQGDNEQFF.

The genes are TRBV11-2 and TRBJ2-3, with 11 positions matching TRBD2. The CDR3 length is 18 residues. V lost 2 bases, J lost 1 base, and 8 bases stayed unmatched. Germline CDR1 is SGHAT and CDR2 is FQNNGV. The CDR3 sequence is CASSLKLLAGVGTDTQYF. Written as DNA, the CDR3 is TGTGCCAGCAGCTTAAAGCTACTAGCGGGGGTTGGCACAGATACGCAGTATTTT.

This rearrangement joins TRBV18 to TRBJ2-1, with TRBD2 matching 9 bases. This CDR3 has 15 residues. V dropped 0 bases and J dropped 9; count of bases not matched to a gene: 6. Per germline, CDR1 KGHSH and CDR2 LQKENI. In DNA, the CDR3 is TGTGCCAGCTCACCACCGCTAGGACTAGCGAGTGAGCAGTTCTTC. Translating gives CASSPPLGLASEQFF.

This chain connects TRBV27 to TRBJ1-4, with D uncertain. Trimming took 6 bases from V and 0 from J, leaving 11 bases between them. The CDR3 contains 15 residues. Germline V gene lookup returns CDR1 MNHEY and CDR2 SMNVEV (reference sequence). The CDR3 sequence is CASSSYGATNEKLFF. The CDR3, as DNA: TGTGCCAGCAGCTCCTATGGTGCAACTAATGAAAAACTGTTTTTT. Full variable domain (rest looked up from reference TRBV27 and TRBJ1-4): EAQVTQNPRYLITVTGKKLTVTCSQNMNHEYMSWYRQDPGLGLRQIYYSMNVEVTDKGDVPEGYKVSRKEKRNFPLILESPSPNQTSLYFCASSSYGATNEKLFFGSGTQLSVL.

The rearrangement uses TRBV27 and TRBJ2-4; 13 nucleotides align to TRBD2. The CDR3 consists of 19 residues. Germline CDR1 MNHEY, CDR2 SMNVEV (reference sequence). After removal of 5 bases from V and 1 base from J, the junction contained 11 bases not matched to a gene. The CDR3 coding sequence is TGTGCCAGCAGTAGACTAGCGGGAGGAACCGGGGTGGCCAAAAACATTCAGTACTTC. Translated, it gives CASSRLAGGTGVAKNIQYF.

This chain links TRBV10-3 with TRBJ1-1; 7 bases line up with TRBD1. The CDR3 loop spans 15 amino acids. J gave up 8 bases and V 4 bases, and 13 bases lay outside the gene matches. The germline CDR1 and CDR2 sequences are ENHRY and SYGVKD. In DNA, the CDR3 is TGTGCCATCAGTGGGGACAGACCTGCCGGGCGGGAAGCTTTCTTT. Encoded protein: CAISGDRPAGREAFF.

V and J are TRBV5-1 and TRBJ1-1; D is unresolved. Between the trimmed V and J ends, which lost 0 bases and 6 bases, there was a span of 12 bases. Germline CDR1 and CDR2: SGHRS and YFSETQ. The CDR3 runs to 14 residues. CDR3 loop: CASSLEPRSAEAFF. The DNA of the CDR3 is TGCGCCAGCAGCTTGGAGCCCCGTTCGGCTGAAGCTTTCTTT.

The CDR3 bases are TGCGCCAGCAGCTTGTATCACCCAGTCGATCGTAACTATGGCTACACCTTC. It specifies CASSLYHPVDRNYGYTF. The gene calls are TRBV5-1 and TRBJ1-2; D not certain. The CDR3 extends over 17 amino acids. CDR1 is SGHRS, CDR2 YFSETQ, per germline. Trimming took off 1 base at V and 1 base at J, with 17 bases between the two ends.

This CDR3 reads CASTSGLAETDTQYF. CDR3 nucleotide sequence: TGTGCCAGCACCTCGGGACTAGCGGAGACAGATACGCAGTATTTT. The gene calls are TRBV27 and TRBJ2-3; 11 bases align to TRBD2. CDR3 size: 15 residues. After removal of 7 bases from V and 3 bases from J, the junction contained 6 bases not matched to a gene. CDR1 is MNHEY and CDR2 is SMNVEV in the germline V gene (reference sequence).